A single sample gave rise to the 32 T cell receptor beta chains below, sequenced in a study of T-cell memory formation after mild COVID-19. TCRdb re-derived calls from the 5' RACE reads in MiXCR, one entry per CDR3 protein. The table shows under 300,000 distinct CDR3 sequences, with 8% to 9% occurring only once. Sequencing used PBMCs or a T cell subset sorted from them (not recorded which). All receptors come from a man in his late teens or twenties who had mild COVID-19 (a few samples of this study predate the infection). Cell type and time point are not known.

The table lists this clonotype with a few counts. V is TRBV10-3 and J is TRBJ2-6; D is possibly TRBD1 (6 bases). The ends were cut back, 5 bases at V and 0 bases at J, with 11 bases in the middle. The CDR3 loop spans 16 amino acids. Per the germline V gene, CDR1 is ENHRY and CDR2 is SYGVKD. Written as DNA, the CDR3 is TGTGCCATCAGTTCGGGACACCACTCTGGGGCCAACGTCCTGACTTTC. The encoded protein is CAISSGHHSGANVLTF.

This clonotype was found a few times. J is TRBJ2-3 and V is TRBV6-5; 8 nucleotides align to TRBD1. CDR1 and CDR2 from the germline V gene are MNHEY and SVGAGI. This CDR3 comprises 14 residues. Trimming cost V 6 bases and J 5 bases; bases outside gene matches: 7. CDR3 amino acids: CASRSQTGGDTQYF. The CDR3 bases are TGTGCCAGCAGATCTCAAACAGGGGGAGATACGCAGTATTTT.

This clonotype came up many times. This chain links TRBV7-2 with TRBJ1-4; tentatively, D is TRBD1 (5 bases). CDR1 and CDR2 (germline): SGHTA, FQGNSA. The CDR3 has 14 residues. The ends were cut back, 5 bases at V and 4 bases at J, with 11 bases in the middle. CDR3 sequence (DNA): TGTGCCAGCAGCCCTCGACAGATTAATGAAAAACTGTTTTTT. Translating it yields CASSPRQINEKLFF.

This clonotype was recorded a few times. This chain joins TRBV11-3 and TRBJ2-2, with 10 positions matching TRBD1. J was trimmed by 3 bases and V by 6 bases; bases with no gene match: 4. This CDR3 is built from 15 residues. Germline lookup yields CDR1 SGHNT and CDR2 YENEEA. The CDR3 DNA follows: TGTGCCAGCAGGCAGGGACAGGGGCACACCGGGGAGCTGTTTTTT. Translating gives CASRQGQGHTGELFF.

At least ten counts were recorded for this clonotype. The V gene is TRBV18, the J gene TRBJ2-2; TRBD1 aligns across 8 bases. CDR1 KGHSH and CDR2 LQKENI come from the germline V gene. The V segment lost 5 bases and the J segment 4 bases; nucleotides outside the gene matches: 3. The CDR3 has 14 amino acids. This CDR3 is CASSAGQATGELFF. The CDR3 nucleotides are TGTGCCAGCTCAGCGGGACAGGCCACCGGGGAGCTGTTTTTT.

This clonotype was detected only a few times. The V and J genes are TRBV18 and TRBJ1-6; a weak D match, TRBD1 (5 bases). CDR1 is KGHSH, CDR2 LQKENI, per germline. V lost 0 bases and J lost 14, with 11 bases in between. There are 13 residues in the CDR3. CDR3 in amino acids: CASSPPGGSALHF. CDR3 nucleotide sequence: TGTGCCAGCTCACCACCGGGGGGGTCGGCCCTCCACTTT.

This sequence joins TRBV20-1 and TRBJ2-4; the D gene could be TRBD1 or TRBD2 (5 bases each). CDR1 and CDR2 (germline): DFQATT, SNEGSKA (reference sequence). The CDR3 consists of 20 residues. V lost 5 bases, J lost 1 base, and 30 bases lay in between. For the CDR3, the DNA is TGCAGTGCTGGTGGGAATCGGGACGCAATAGGAGAGATGGCCAAAAACATTCAGTACTTC. It yields the protein CSAGGNRDAIGEMAKNIQYF.

In this sample, this clonotype turned up a few times. The V call is TRBV2, the J call TRBJ1-4, with TRBD1 matching over 9 bases. With 7 bases clipped from V and 8 bases from J, the junction kept 8 bases outside the gene matches. The CDR3 covers 14 residues. CDR1 SNHLY and CDR2 FYNNEI come from the germline V gene. CDR3 coding DNA: TGTGCCAGCACTCGCACGACAGGGGGAGAAAAACTGTTTTTT. It is translated as CASTRTTGGEKLFF.

This clonotype was seen more than once but under ten times. J is TRBJ2-7 and V is TRBV15, with D tentatively TRBD2 (6 bases). Looked up from germline, CDR1 is LNHNV and CDR2 is YYDKDF (reference sequence). Trimming stripped 2 bases from V and 5 bases from J, with 13 bases between. CDR3 length: 14 residues. In nucleotides, the CDR3 is TGTGCCACCAGCAGATCCCTTGGCGGGAACGAGCAGTACGTC. Amino acid sequence: CATSRSLGGNEQYV.

This clonotype was recorded at least ten times. V and J are TRBV18 and TRBJ2-5, with TRBD2 matching 7 bases. The CDR3 is 15 amino acids. After removal of 4 bases from V and 1 base from J, the junction contained 6 bases not matched to a gene. Germline loops: CDR1 KGHSH, CDR2 LQKENI. The CDR3 loop reads CASSRASGFQETQYF. DNA of the CDR3: TGTGCCAGCTCACGCGCTAGCGGATTCCAAGAGACCCAGTACTTC. Complete variable domain (other parts from reference TRBV18 and TRBJ2-5): NAGVMQNPRHLVRRRGQEARLRCSPMKGHSHVYWYRQLPEEGLKFMVYLQKENIIDESGMPKERFSAEFPKEGPSILRIQQVVRGDSAAYFCASSRASGFQETQYFGPGTRLLVL.

In its sample, this clonotype was seen a few times. For the CDR3, the DNA is TGTGCCAGCAGCTTAAGGACAGGGGGGATAGCCTACGAGCAGTACTTC. This codes for CASSLRTGGIAYEQYF. This rearrangement joins TRBV7-6 to TRBJ2-7, with 10 bases matching TRBD1. J was trimmed by 2 bases and V by 2 bases; bases with no gene match: 6. Germline CDR1 is SGHVS and CDR2 is FNYEAQ. The CDR3 consists of 16 residues.

This clonotype was seen only a few times. The chain carries TRBV12-3 or TRBV12-4 and TRBJ2-7; 9 nucleotides agree with TRBD2. Trimming cost V 5 bases and J 3 bases; bases outside gene matches: 11. The CDR3 totals 16 residues. CDR3 nucleotides: TGTGCCAGCAGTCCGAGTAGCGGGGGTGCGCTCTACGAGCAGTACGTC. Protein: CASSPSSGGALYEQYV.

This clonotype has at least ten counts. The chain is built from TRBV18 and TRBJ2-5; D uncertain. Germline CDR1 is KGHSH and CDR2 is LQKENI. Trimming cost V 3 bases and J 2 bases, with 7 bases left between them. There are 13 residues in the CDR3. DNA of the CDR3: TGTGCCAGCTCACCTGCCGTACAAGAGACCCAGTACTTC. Translation: CASSPAVQETQYF.

This clonotype was seen a handful of times. V usage is TRBV7-6 and J usage is TRBJ2-3; 10 bases align to TRBD2. CDR3 size: 18 residues. J was trimmed by 0 bases and V by 0 bases; bases with no gene match: 6. The V gene's germline CDR1 is SGHVS and CDR2 FNYEAQ. The CDR3 is CASSLANSGGPSTDTQYF. The CDR3 DNA sequence: TGTGCCAGCAGCTTAGCGAATAGCGGGGGGCCAAGCACAGATACGCAGTATTTT.

The chain combines TRBV3-1 with TRBJ2-1, with unresolved D. The CDR3 loop spans 18 amino acids. Germline V lookup: CDR1 LGHDT, CDR2 YNNKEL (reference sequence). V shed 3 bases and J shed 2 bases, with 20 bases lying between them. Here the CDR3 DNA reads TGTGCCAGCAGCCACCTTAGGTCGAAGGTGATCCCCTACAATGAGCAGTTCTTC. It codes for CASSHLRSKVIPYNEQFF.

In regard to this clonotype: It may be a read error: a sequence one base away is much more abundant. The chain uses TRBV12-3 or TRBV12-4 and TRBJ2-5, with 8 bases that match TRBD2. This CDR3 spans 13 amino acids. The junction had 3 bases not matched to a gene; V was cut back by 6 bases and J by 3 bases. The CDR3 here is CASSSTSEETQYF. The CDR3 DNA follows: TGTGCCAGCAGCTCGACTAGCGAAGAGACCCAGTACTTC.

CDR3 sequence (DNA): TGTGCCAGCAGCACCGGGGGAGGGCTTCAGGAGGGCTACACCTTC. Amino acids: CASSTGGGLQEGYTF. V usage is TRBV5-4 and J usage is TRBJ1-2, with D perhaps TRBD1 (5 bases). V lost 4 bases to trimming and J lost 8 bases, with 21 bases between them. CDR1 and CDR2 (germline): SGHNT, YYREEE (reference sequence). This CDR3 comprises 15 residues.

The chain recombines TRBV6-6 with TRBJ2-3; D unclear. The CDR3 consists of 14 residues. Trimming shortened V by 8 bases and J by 0 bases, and 12 bases separated the two germline ends. Per the germline V gene, CDR1 is MNHNY and CDR2 is SVGAGI (reference sequence). CDR3 region: CASVNGPSTDTQYF. Written as DNA, the CDR3 is TGTGCCAGCGTTAACGGTCCTAGCACAGATACGCAGTATTTT.

This chain joins TRBV29-1 and TRBJ1-2; no clear D. The V and J ends lost 4 bases and 4 bases respectively, with 7 bases between them. The CDR3 spans 11 residues. Germline-derived CDR1 and CDR2 are SQVTM and ANQGSEA. CDR3 DNA sequence: TGCAGCGTTGGGGCCTCCTATGGCTACACCTTC. This sequence encodes CSVGASYGYTF. The variable domain in full, completed from reference TRBV29-1 and TRBJ1-2, reads SAVISQKPSRDICQRGTSLTIQCQVDSQVTMMFWYRQQPGQSLTLIATANQGSEATYESGFVIDKFPISRPNLTFSTLTVSNMSPEDSSIYLCSVGASYGYTFGSGTRLTVV.

This clonotype has a handful of counts. This chain uses TRBV6-5 with TRBJ2-3; 7 bases align to TRBD1. This CDR3 spans 17 amino acids. Germline V CDR1 and CDR2: MNHEY, SVGAGI. Trimming took 5 bases from V and 4 from J; bases not matched to a gene: 15. The CDR3 coding sequence is TGTGCCAGCAGTAGACGTGACAGGGTTTCAGTCCCAGATACGCAGTATTTT. Translating gives CASSRRDRVSVPDTQYF.

This clonotype was recorded many times. The V and J genes are TRBV5-1 and TRBJ2-3; D not resolved. The CDR3 runs 13 residues. CDR1 is SGHRS, CDR2 YFSETQ, per germline. V was shortened by 0 bases and J by 3 bases, with 5 bases between the two germline ends. The CDR3 bases are TGCGCCAGCAGCTTGGGCCAGACAGATACGCAGTATTTT. Its protein is CASSLGQTDTQYF.

This clonotype has more than one count but fewer than ten. This sequence joins TRBV7-2 and TRBJ2-3, with D possibly TRBD2 on 6 matching bases. Deletions cut 6 bases from V and 4 bases from J, with 11 bases between. This CDR3 spans 13 amino acids. Germline lookup yields CDR1 SGHTA and CDR2 FQGNSA. The CDR3 protein is CASSWGGADTQYF. The CDR3 DNA sequence: TGTGCCAGCAGTTGGGGAGGAGCAGATACGCAGTATTTT.

A few counts support this clonotype. The chain couples TRBV20-1 to TRBJ2-5; TRBD1 matches at 10 bases. V shed 3 bases, J shed 5 bases, and the junction held 6 bases outside the gene matches. This CDR3 contains 14 residues. Germline V gene lookup returns CDR1 DFQATT and CDR2 SNEGSKA (reference sequence). CDR3 sequence: CSASKTGGAETQYF. In DNA, the CDR3 is TGCAGTGCTAGTAAGACAGGGGGCGCCGAGACCCAGTACTTC.

This clonotype turned up a few times. The rearrangement uses TRBV6-2 or TRBV6-3 and TRBJ2-1; D is unresolved. Germline V CDR1 and CDR2: MNHEY, SVGEGT. V shed 4 bases and J shed 9 bases, with 16 bases lying between them. The CDR3 consists of 14 residues. The CDR3 bases are TGTGCCAGCAGTTCACACATGGGGTTCGGTGAGCAGTTCTTC. Its protein is CASSSHMGFGEQFF.

This clonotype was counted between two and nine times. The chain has TRBV21-1 and TRBJ1-5; whether TRBD1, the table's D call, matches the DNA was not checked. TRBV21-1 is classified as a pseudogene. The CDR3 contains 16 residues. CDR3 residues: CASSYLDRHSNQPQHF. CDR3 nucleotides: TGTGCCAGCAGCTACCTGGACAGACATAGCAATCAGCCCCAGCATTTT.

The gene calls are TRBV7-2 and TRBJ1-4, with TRBD1 as a possible D gene (5 bases). Trimming took 6 bases from V and 1 from J, leaving 9 bases between them. The CDR3 contains 14 residues. Germline V gene lookup returns CDR1 SGHTA and CDR2 FQGNSA. In nucleotides, the CDR3 is TGTGCCAGCAGACCAGACAGAACTAATGAAAAACTGTTTTTT. Translating gives CASRPDRTNEKLFF.

This clonotype was counted a few times. The CDR3 bases are TGCGCCAGCAGCCACGGTGGCCAGGGGGATTCACCCCTCCACTTT. Amino acids: CASSHGGQGDSPLHF. This rearrangement joins TRBV4-3 to TRBJ1-6; 7 bases align to TRBD1. Germline V CDR1 and CDR2: LGHNA, YSLEER. The CDR3 has 15 residues. Trimming removed 3 bases from V and 8 bases from J; junction bases left unmatched: 7.

The V and J genes are TRBV5-1 and TRBJ2-1, with 9 bases matching TRBD2. The CDR3 spans 17 residues. Germline loops: CDR1 SGHRS, CDR2 YFSETQ. J was trimmed by 7 bases and V by 4 bases; bases with no gene match: 15. The CDR3 nucleotides are TGCGCCAGCAGCGCCTATCGCGGGGGGGCCGCTGGGAATGAGCAGTTCTTC. Its translation: CASSAYRGGAAGNEQFF.

This clonotype was seen at least ten times. The CDR3 DNA is TGCAGTGCTAGAGATTCGGCGGGAGCCTACAATGAGCAGTTCTTC. It yields the protein CSARDSAGAYNEQFF. V and J are TRBV20-1 and TRBJ2-1; 7 bases are a match to TRBD2. The germline V gene has CDR1 DFQATT and CDR2 SNEGSKA (reference sequence). CDR3 length: 15 amino acids. V lost 0 bases, J lost 2 bases, and 4 bases stayed unmatched.

This clonotype was seen ten or more times. The chain links TRBV18 to TRBJ2-1; 7 nucleotides match TRBD2. The germline CDR1 and CDR2 sequences are KGHSH and LQKENI. J gave up 7 bases and V 0 bases, and 3 bases lay outside the gene matches. CDR3 length: 14 residues. The CDR3 spells CASSPPRGVNEQFF. CDR3 in DNA: TGTGCCAGCTCACCACCCCGGGGGGTGAATGAGCAGTTCTTC.

The chain is built from TRBV19 and TRBJ1-4; 7 bases line up with TRBD1. Germline V CDR1 and CDR2: LNHDA, SQIVND (reference sequence). This CDR3 region has 12 residues. CDR3 nucleotide sequence: TGTGAAACCGGGACAGATAATGAAAAACTGTTTTTT. This translates into CETGTDNEKLFF.

This rearrangement joins TRBV5-4 to TRBJ1-5; perhaps TRBD1 as D (5 bases). The CDR3 is 14 residues long. Trimming removed 2 bases from V and 4 bases from J, with 10 bases in between. Germline CDR1 and CDR2: SGHNT and YYREEE (reference sequence). The CDR3 region is CASSLGGANQPQHF. In DNA, the CDR3 is TGTGCCAGCAGCTTAGGAGGGGCAAATCAGCCCCAGCATTTT.